The 27 T cell receptor beta chains presented below share a single source sample, sequenced in a study of shared clonotypes between healthy human individuals. The protocol was immunoSEQ multiplex PCR, while the TCRdb copy is restricted to in-frame clones and leaves out a portion. The sample holds millions of clones, more than 90% seen once. Sequenced input: naive CD4+ T cells sorted from blood. The subset is: CD45RA+ positively selected. The receptors derive from a man aged 18 to 29 in good health.

The rearrangement uses TRBV2 and TRBJ2-3; TRBD2 agrees at 12 bases. The CDR3 sequence is 17 residues long. The V and J ends lost 5 bases and 2 bases, in that order; junction bases with no gene match: 8. Germline CDR1 is SNHLY and CDR2 is FYNNEI. CDR3 in amino acids: CASSPRTSGNPTDTQYF. The CDR3 nucleotides read TGTGCCAGCAGTCCGCGGACTAGCGGGAATCCCACAGATACGCAGTATTTT.

The rearrangement links TRBV4-1 to TRBJ2-1, with D perhaps matching TRBD1 (6 bases). CDR3 length: 16 residues. The germline CDR1 and CDR2 sequences are MGHRA and YSYEKL. Trimming shortened V by 0 bases and J by 3 bases, and 12 bases separated the two germline ends. CDR3 DNA sequence: TGCGCCAGCAGCCAAGAGCTGACAGGTTACTACAATGAGCAGTTCTTC. Translating gives CASSQELTGYYNEQFF.

To note about this clone: The same CDR3 can be traced to other DNA sequences in this sample. The CDR3 sequence: CASSLTGDGNQPQHF. The CDR3, as DNA: TGCGCCAGCAGCTTAACAGGGGATGGTAATCAGCCCCAGCATTTT. The V gene is TRBV5-1, the J gene TRBJ1-5; 7 bases are shared with TRBD1. The CDR3 is 15 amino acids. Germline V gives CDR1 SGHRS, CDR2 YFSETQ. V shed 2 bases and J 4 bases; nucleotides not matched to a gene: 6. Full variable domain (rest looked up from reference TRBV5-1 and TRBJ1-5): KAGVTQTPRYLIKTRGQQVTLSCSPISGHRSVSWYQQTPGQGLQFLFEYFSETQRNKGNFPGRFSGRQFSNSRSEMNVSTLELGDSALYLCASSLTGDGNQPQHFGDGTRLSIL.

V is TRBV25-1 and J is TRBJ2-5, with TRBD1 matching 12 bases. In germline, CDR1 is MGHDK, CDR2 SYGVNS. The junction had 8 bases not matched to a gene; V was cut back by 5 bases and J by 7 bases. The CDR3 is 15 amino acids. This CDR3 is CASSQGQGASGTQYF. The CDR3 coding sequence is TGTGCCAGCAGTCAGGGACAGGGGGCGTCGGGGACCCAGTACTTC.

The V gene is TRBV2, the J gene TRBJ2-5, with D possibly called TRBD1 or TRBD2 (7 bases each). Germline CDR1 reads SNHLY; CDR2 reads FYNNEI. Trimming removed 5 bases at V and 4 bases at J, with 20 bases between. The CDR3 runs to 16 residues. CDR3 in amino acids: CASSRTQGGGTETQYF. The CDR3 nucleotides are TGTGCCAGCAGTCGAACGCAGGGGGGGGGAACAGAGACCCAGTACTTC.

The rearrangement links TRBV6-5 to TRBJ1-2; D is ambiguous. V dropped 5 bases and J dropped 4 bases, with 11 bases sitting between them. Germline V gene data show CDR1 as MNHEY and CDR2 as SVGAGI. This CDR3 has 13 amino acids. The CDR3 loop reads CASSRSLGYGYTF. CDR3 coding DNA: TGTGCCAGCAGTAGGTCCCTTGGCTATGGCTACACCTTC.

The V gene is TRBV4-3, the J gene TRBJ2-4, with 7 bases identical to TRBD1. Germline V gene data show CDR1 as LGHNA and CDR2 as YSLEER. V lost 0 bases, J lost 8 bases, and 7 bases stayed unmatched. The CDR3 has 15 residues. The CDR3 DNA reads TGCGCCAGCAGCCAAGAAGAGACAGGGTCGTACATTCAGTACTTC. Residues: CASSQEETGSYIQYF.

The chain has TRBV19 and TRBJ1-5; a possible D gene is TRBD1 (6 bases). V was trimmed by 5 bases and J by 3 bases, leaving 14 bases between them. Germline V gene lookup returns CDR1 LNHDA and CDR2 SQIVND (reference sequence). The CDR3 spans 15 residues. Here the CDR3 DNA reads TGTGCCAGTAGTTGGTTCAGGGGCGACAATCAGCCCCAGCATTTT. Protein sequence: CASSWFRGDNQPQHF.

This clone was found once. The gene calls are TRBV28 and TRBJ1-2; TRBD1 might be the D (5 bases). Germline lookup yields CDR1 MDHEN and CDR2 SYDVKM. CDR3 length: 15 amino acids. V lost 7 bases and J 3 bases, leaving 18 bases between the germline ends. This CDR3 reads CASNRAEVGDYGYTF. The CDR3 region has the DNA TGTGCCAGCAATCGGGCTGAGGTGGGGGACTATGGCTACACCTTC.

In this sample, this clone turned up once. The chain recombines TRBV4-3 with TRBJ1-2; a possible D gene is TRBD1 (5 bases). V dropped 1 base and J dropped 6 bases, with 12 bases sitting between them. Germline loops: CDR1 LGHNA, CDR2 YSLEER. The CDR3 contains 14 residues. The CDR3 loop is CASSQVLGQNGYTF. The CDR3 nucleotides read TGCGCCAGCAGCCAAGTCTTGGGGCAAAATGGCTACACCTTC.

The chain links TRBV7-8 to TRBJ1-3; TRBD1 matches 10 bases. The CDR3 totals 17 residues. Trimming took 1 base from V and 4 from J; bases not matched to a gene: 7. Germline V lookup: CDR1 SGHVS, CDR2 FQNEAQ. In nucleotides, the CDR3 is TGTGCCAGCAGCTTAGGATGGGACAGGGGTCGGGGAAACACCATATATTTT. Translating it yields CASSLGWDRGRGNTIYF. The full variable domain, with the rest looked up from reference TRBV7-8 and TRBJ1-3, is GAGVSQSPRYKVAKRGQDVALRCDPISGHVSLFWYQQALGQGPEFLTYFQNEAQLDKSGLPSDRFFAERPEGSVSTLKIQRTQQEDSAVYLCASSLGWDRGRGNTIYFGEGSWLTVV.

The chain combines TRBV14 with TRBJ2-7; 10 nucleotides agree with TRBD1. This CDR3 has 18 residues. V was pared by 0 bases and J by 2 bases, with 10 bases of the junction left unmatched. Germline V CDR1 and CDR2: SGHDN, FVKESK. CDR3 nucleotide sequence: TGTGCCAGCAGCCAAGATGCTGGAATGGGACAGGGGACCTACGAGCAGTACTTC. Translation gives CASSQDAGMGQGTYEQYF.

The chain links TRBV27 to TRBJ1-2; D is perhaps TRBD1 (5 bases). V dropped 3 bases and J dropped 6 bases, with 11 bases sitting between them. Germline-derived CDR1 and CDR2 are MNHEY and SMNVEV (reference sequence). The CDR3 is 13 residues long. The CDR3 loop reads CASSFAGRNGYTF. The CDR3 DNA follows: TGTGCCAGCAGTTTCGCAGGGAGGAATGGCTACACCTTC.

The chain combines TRBV10-1 with TRBJ2-1, with D perhaps being TRBD1 or TRBD2 (5 bases each). V shed 0 bases and J shed 6 bases, with 12 bases lying between them. Germline CDR1 and CDR2: WNHNN and SYGVQD (reference sequence). The CDR3 is 15 amino acids. CDR3 in DNA: TGCGCCAGCAGTGAGTCGGAGAAAGGGACCAATGAGCAGTTCTTC. It translates to CASSESEKGTNEQFF.

The chain uses TRBV15 and TRBJ1-1; 9 bases agree with TRBD1. CDR3 length: 16 amino acids. Germline assignment: CDR1 LNHNV and CDR2 YYDKDF (reference sequence). V shed 1 base, J shed 1 base, and the junction held 4 bases outside the gene matches. The CDR3 DNA is TGTGCCACCAGCAGAGTACAGGGGGCGCCGAACACTGAAGCTTTCTTT. Translation: CATSRVQGAPNTEAFF.

V usage is TRBV6-5 and J usage is TRBJ2-5; TRBD1 matches at 7 bases. TRBJ2-7 explains the end of the DNA better; the J call may be wrong. Germline loops: CDR1 MNHEY, CDR2 SVGAGI. The CDR3 length is 14 residues. As DNA, the CDR3 is TGTGCCAGCAGTAGGGACAGAAAGACCTACGAGCAGTACTTC. It yields the protein CASSRDRKTYEQYF.

The chain has TRBV30 and TRBJ1-3; 8 bases fit TRBD1. V shed 4 bases and J 6 bases; nucleotides not matched to a gene: 11. The CDR3 is 15 amino acids. Germline V gene sequence: CDR1 GTSNPN, CDR2 SVGIG (reference sequence). The CDR3 region is CAWTSITGGANTIYF. The CDR3 DNA is TGTGCCTGGACCTCGATAACAGGGGGTGCAAACACCATATATTTT.

The rearrangement joins TRBV6-5 to TRBJ2-7, with D perhaps matching TRBD1 (5 bases). Trimming stripped 4 bases from V and 9 bases from J, with 16 bases between. Germline CDR1 MNHEY, CDR2 SVGAGI. The CDR3 contains 13 residues. CDR3 sequence: CASSSVTDLLQYF. CDR3 sequence (DNA): TGTGCCAGCAGTTCTGTGACAGACCTACTGCAGTACTTC.

This clone was seen more than once but under ten times. V and J are TRBV6-5 and TRBJ1-5; D is undetermined. This CDR3 comprises 12 residues. Germline CDR1 reads MNHEY; CDR2 reads SVGAGI. The V end was cut by 6 bases, the J end by 4 bases, with 7 bases between. CDR3 protein: CASSEGNQPQHF. The CDR3 nucleotides are TGTGCCAGCAGCGAGGGAAATCAGCCCCAGCATTTT.

This chain connects TRBV25-1 to TRBJ2-7, with a tentative D call TRBD2 (5 bases). V lost 3 bases, J lost 2 bases, and 14 bases lay in between. This CDR3 spans 15 amino acids. CDR1 and CDR2 from the germline V gene are MGHDK and SYGVNS. The CDR3 sequence is CASSDAGMRTYEQYF. The CDR3 coding sequence is TGTGCCAGCAGTGATGCGGGTATGAGAACCTACGAGCAGTACTTC.

This clone came up once. The V gene is TRBV6-1, the J gene TRBJ2-1; 9 nucleotides line up with TRBD1. Germline assignment: CDR1 MNHNS and CDR2 SASEGT. There are 14 residues in the CDR3. V trimming: 6 bases; J trimming: 7 bases; junction bases outside the gene matches: 7. The CDR3 DNA reads as TGTGCCAGCAGGAGGGACAGGGCGGTAAATGAGCAGTTCTTC. This sequence encodes CASRRDRAVNEQFF.

This chain links TRBV6-6 with TRBJ1-2, with 8 positions matching TRBD1. With 5 bases clipped from V and 4 bases from J, the junction kept 12 bases outside the gene matches. The CDR3 is made up of 16 amino acids. Germline V gives CDR1 MNHNY, CDR2 SVGAGI (reference sequence). The CDR3 nucleotides are TGTGCCAGCAGTAATCCGACAGGGGCGGGGCTCTATGGCTACACCTTC. It translates to CASSNPTGAGLYGYTF.

The V gene is TRBV5-6, the J gene TRBJ1-3, with D possibly TRBD1 on 6 matching bases. V was pared by 3 bases and J by 7 bases, with 11 bases between. CDR3 length: 13 amino acids. The germline gives CDR1 SGHDT, CDR2 YYEEEE. The CDR3 sequence: CASSSRGRNTIYF. The CDR3, as DNA: TGTGCCAGCAGCTCCAGGGGCAGGAACACCATATATTTT.

The genes are TRBV18 and TRBJ1-2; maybe TRBD1 (5 bases). Per the germline V gene, CDR1 is KGHSH and CDR2 is LQKENI. Trimming took 2 bases from V and 0 from J, leaving 13 bases between them. The CDR3 length is 16 residues. The CDR3 nucleotides are TGTGCCAGCTCACCAACGGGGCAGGGCTCTAACTATGGCTACACCTTC. Translating gives CASSPTGQGSNYGYTF.

This chain connects TRBV11-2 to TRBJ2-7; the D gene is possibly TRBD1 (6 bases). The V end was cut by 0 bases, the J end by 3 bases, with 15 bases between. This CDR3 is built from 16 residues. Germline V gives CDR1 SGHAT, CDR2 FQNNGV. The CDR3 here is CASSLDQGTGLYEQYF. Here the CDR3 DNA reads TGTGCCAGCAGCTTAGATCAGGGGACGGGCCTCTACGAGCAGTACTTC.

The gene calls are TRBV7-9 and TRBJ2-2; D unresolved. Germline V CDR1 and CDR2: SEHNR, FQNEAQ (reference sequence). Between the trimmed V and J ends, which lost 5 bases and 2 bases, there was a span of 12 bases. The CDR3 consists of 15 residues. CDR3 protein: CASSLIAPNTGELFF. The CDR3 bases are TGTGCCAGCAGCCTAATAGCACCCAACACCGGGGAGCTGTTTTTT.

In the case of this clone: Other nucleotide sequences from this sample produce the same CDR3. CDR3 sequence reads: CASSPGLAGVGEQFF. The CDR3 DNA reads TGCGCCAGCAGCCCGGGACTAGCGGGAGTGGGTGAGCAGTTCTTC. V usage is TRBV5-1 and J usage is TRBJ2-1; 14 bases fit TRBD2. The CDR3 length is 15 residues. V gave up 4 bases and J gave up 9 bases; unmatched junction bases: 6. CDR1 SGHRS and CDR2 YFSETQ come from the germline V gene. Supplemented by reference TRBV5-1 and TRBJ2-1, the full variable domain reads KAGVTQTPRYLIKTRGQQVTLSCSPISGHRSVSWYQQTPGQGLQFLFEYFSETQRNKGNFPGRFSGRQFSNSRSEMNVSTLELGDSALYLCASSPGLAGVGEQFFGPGTRLTVL.